Ten or more counts support the clone carrying this T cell receptor (beta chain). Its antigen is currently unknown. This sample is drawn from a study of human T cells and chemical hapten exposure. Study-wide background: Across the whole study, which lasted about 5.5 months, patients were given diphenylcyclopropenone on the scalp once a week. Patients, largely female, had alopecia areata, totalis or universalis.

Individual cDNA molecules (in the library) carried attached unique molecular identifiers. TCRdb reanalysed the RACE reads using MiXCR and keeps one entry per CDR3 protein. The sample records some 49,000 distinct CDR3 sequences, around 9.3% being singletons. Findings and caveats of the study: Expanded TCRs grouped into significantly more large CDR3 similarity clusters than controls produced.

V dropped 7 bases and J dropped 0; count of bases not matched to a gene: 6. The CDR3 is 14 residues long. Germline-derived CDR1 and CDR2 are SQVTM and ANQGSEA. The time point is: patch test 1, 2 weeks after DPC sensitization. The treatment denotes: therapeutic diphenylcyclopropenone sensitization with weekly scalp DPC. The V and J genes are TRBV29-1 and TRBJ2-1, with TRBD1 matching over 7 bases. This TCR was sampled from a woman in her forties or fifties with alopecia areata. Some clones in this sample may be carry-over from other donors' samples. Sequencing was performed on whole blood, taken in connection with sensitization to the hapten diphenylcyclopropenone (DPC). The CDR3 here is CSALGQSSYNEQFF. DNA of the CDR3: TGCAGCGCCCTGGGACAGAGCTCCTACAATGAGCAGTTCTTC.